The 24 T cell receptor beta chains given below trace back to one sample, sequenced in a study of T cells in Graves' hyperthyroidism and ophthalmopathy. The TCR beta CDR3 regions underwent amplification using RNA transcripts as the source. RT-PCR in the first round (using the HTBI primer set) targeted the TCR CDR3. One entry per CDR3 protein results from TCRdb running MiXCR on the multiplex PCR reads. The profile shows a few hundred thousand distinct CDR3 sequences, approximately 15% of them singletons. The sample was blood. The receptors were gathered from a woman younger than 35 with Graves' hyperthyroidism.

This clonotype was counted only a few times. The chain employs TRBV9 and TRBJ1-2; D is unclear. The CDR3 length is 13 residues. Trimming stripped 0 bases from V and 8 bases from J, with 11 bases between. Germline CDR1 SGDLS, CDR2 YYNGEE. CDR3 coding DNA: TGTGCCAGCAGCGTAGGTACAGACCTGGGCTACACCTTC. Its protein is CASSVGTDLGYTF.

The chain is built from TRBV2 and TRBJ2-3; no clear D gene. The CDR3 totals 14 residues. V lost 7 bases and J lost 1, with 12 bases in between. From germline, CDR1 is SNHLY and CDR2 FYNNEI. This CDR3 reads CASKVPLRTDTQYF. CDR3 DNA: TGTGCCAGCAAGGTTCCCCTCCGCACAGATACGCAGTATTTT.

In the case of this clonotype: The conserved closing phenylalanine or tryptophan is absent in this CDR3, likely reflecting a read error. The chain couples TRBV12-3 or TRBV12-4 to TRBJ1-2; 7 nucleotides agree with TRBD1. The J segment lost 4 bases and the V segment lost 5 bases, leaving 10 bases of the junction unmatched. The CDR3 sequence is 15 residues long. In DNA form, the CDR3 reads TGTGCCAGCAGTCCCAGGGGGAATGAGGCCTATGGCTACACCCTC. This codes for CASSPRGNEAYGYTL.

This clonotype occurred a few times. CDR3 DNA: TGTGCCAGCAGCCCTTTCGACAGGGGGCTCTATGGCTACACCTTC. Protein: CASSPFDRGLYGYTF. The chain combines TRBV3-1 with TRBJ1-2; 10 bases fit TRBD1. The junction had 6 bases not matched to a gene; V was cut back by 4 bases and J by 4 bases. The CDR3 has 15 residues. Germline V gene sequence: CDR1 LGHDT, CDR2 YNNKEL (reference sequence).

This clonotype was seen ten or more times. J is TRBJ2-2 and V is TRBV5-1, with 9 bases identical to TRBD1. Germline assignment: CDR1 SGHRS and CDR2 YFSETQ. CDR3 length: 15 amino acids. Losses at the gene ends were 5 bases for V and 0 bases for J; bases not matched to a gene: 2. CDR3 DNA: TGCGCCAGCAGGGGACAGGGTACGAACACCGGGGAGCTGTTTTTT. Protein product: CASRGQGTNTGELFF.

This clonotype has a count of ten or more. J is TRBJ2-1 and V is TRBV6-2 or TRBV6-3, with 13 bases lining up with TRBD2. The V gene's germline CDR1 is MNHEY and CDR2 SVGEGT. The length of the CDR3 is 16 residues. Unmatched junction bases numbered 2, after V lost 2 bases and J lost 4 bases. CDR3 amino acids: CASSYGGLAGYNEQFF. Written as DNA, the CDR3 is TGTGCCAGCAGTTACGGGGGACTAGCGGGATACAATGAGCAGTTCTTC.

The CDR3: CASSLASPLGSGEQFF. As DNA, the CDR3 is TGTGCCAGCAGTTTAGCCAGCCCACTAGGTTCGGGTGAGCAGTTCTTC. The chain couples TRBV12-3 or TRBV12-4 to TRBJ2-1; maybe TRBD2 (5 bases). V lost 0 bases to trimming and J lost 9 bases, with 18 bases between them. The CDR3 is 16 residues long.

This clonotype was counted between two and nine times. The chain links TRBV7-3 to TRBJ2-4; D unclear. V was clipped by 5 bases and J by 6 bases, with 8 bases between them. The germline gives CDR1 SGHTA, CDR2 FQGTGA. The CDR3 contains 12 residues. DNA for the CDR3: TGTGCCAGCAGCCCCGACGGAAACATTCAGTACTTC. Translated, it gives CASSPDGNIQYF.

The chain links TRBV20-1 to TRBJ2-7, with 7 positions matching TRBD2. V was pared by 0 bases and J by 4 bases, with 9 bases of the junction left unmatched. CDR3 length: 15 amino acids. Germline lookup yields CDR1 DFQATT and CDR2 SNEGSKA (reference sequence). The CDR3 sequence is CSARDGRESIYEQYF. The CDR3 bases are TGCAGTGCTAGAGATGGGCGGGAGAGCATTTACGAGCAGTACTTC.

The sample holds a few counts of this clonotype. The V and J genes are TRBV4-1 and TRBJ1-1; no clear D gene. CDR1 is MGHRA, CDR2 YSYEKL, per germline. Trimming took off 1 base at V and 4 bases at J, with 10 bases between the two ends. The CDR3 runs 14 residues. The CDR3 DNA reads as TGCGCCAGCAGCCAAGGGGCCCTGAGCACTGAAGCTTTCTTT. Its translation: CASSQGALSTEAFF.

The CDR3: CASSGFTPGLAGYNEQFF. The CDR3 DNA reads as TGTGCCAGCAGCGGTTTCACACCGGGACTAGCGGGGTACAATGAGCAGTTCTTC. The rearrangement joins TRBV9 to TRBJ2-1; 13 bases fit TRBD2. The CDR3 contains 18 residues. Germline V gene lookup returns CDR1 SGDLS and CDR2 YYNGEE. With 3 bases clipped from V and 4 bases from J, the junction kept 10 bases outside the gene matches.

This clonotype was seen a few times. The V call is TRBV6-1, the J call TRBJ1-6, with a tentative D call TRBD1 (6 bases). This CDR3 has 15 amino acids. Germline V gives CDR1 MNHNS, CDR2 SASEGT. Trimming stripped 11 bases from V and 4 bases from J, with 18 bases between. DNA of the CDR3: TGTGCCTCTCGTCTCGGACAGAGTTATAATTCACCCCTCCACTTT. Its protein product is CASRLGQSYNSPLHF.

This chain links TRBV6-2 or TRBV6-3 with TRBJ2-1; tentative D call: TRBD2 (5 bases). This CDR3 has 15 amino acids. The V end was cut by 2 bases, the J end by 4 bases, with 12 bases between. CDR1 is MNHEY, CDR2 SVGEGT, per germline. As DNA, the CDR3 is TGTGCCAGCAGTTACCTCGGGGAGAGGTACAATGAGCAGTTCTTC. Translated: CASSYLGERYNEQFF.

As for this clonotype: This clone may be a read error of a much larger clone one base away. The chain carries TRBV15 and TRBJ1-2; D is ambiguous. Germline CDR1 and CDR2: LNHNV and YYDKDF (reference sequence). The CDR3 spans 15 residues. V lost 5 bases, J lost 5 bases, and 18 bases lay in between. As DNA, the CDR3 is TGTGCCACCAGCGAATCAAGAGGCGCAAGGTATGGCTACACCTTC. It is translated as CATSESRGARYGYTF.

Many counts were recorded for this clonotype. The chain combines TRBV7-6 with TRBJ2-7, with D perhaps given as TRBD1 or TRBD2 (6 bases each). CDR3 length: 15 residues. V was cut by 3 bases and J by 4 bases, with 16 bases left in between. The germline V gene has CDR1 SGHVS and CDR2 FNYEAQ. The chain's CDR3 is CASSLEGGATYEQYF. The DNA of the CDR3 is TGTGCCAGCAGCTTGGAGGGGGGCGCTACGTACGAGCAGTACTTC.

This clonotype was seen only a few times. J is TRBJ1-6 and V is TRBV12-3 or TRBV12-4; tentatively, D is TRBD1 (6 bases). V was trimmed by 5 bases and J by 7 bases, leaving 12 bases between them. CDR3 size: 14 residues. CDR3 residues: CASSRTGGNSPLHF. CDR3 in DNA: TGTGCCAGCAGTCGGACGGGGGGCAATTCACCCCTCCACTTT.

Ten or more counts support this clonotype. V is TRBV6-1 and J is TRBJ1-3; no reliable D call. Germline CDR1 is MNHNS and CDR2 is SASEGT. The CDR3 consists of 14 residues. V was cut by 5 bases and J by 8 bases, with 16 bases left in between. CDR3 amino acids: CASSLTDGGDTIYF. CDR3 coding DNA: TGTGCCAGCAGTCTAACCGACGGTGGGGACACCATATATTTT.

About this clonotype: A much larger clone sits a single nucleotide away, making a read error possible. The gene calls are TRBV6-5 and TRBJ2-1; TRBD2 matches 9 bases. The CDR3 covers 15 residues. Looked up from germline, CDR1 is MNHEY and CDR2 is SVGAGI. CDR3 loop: CAGSYFSGSMYEQFF. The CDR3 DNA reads TGTGCCGGCAGTTACTTTAGCGGGAGTATGTATGAGCAGTTCTTC.

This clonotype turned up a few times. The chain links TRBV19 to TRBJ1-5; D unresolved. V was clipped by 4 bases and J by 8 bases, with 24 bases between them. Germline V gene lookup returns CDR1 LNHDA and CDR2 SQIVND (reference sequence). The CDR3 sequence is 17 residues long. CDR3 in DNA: TGTGCCAGTAGTAGGCCTTACGCCTCGTCAGGTCTGGAGCCCCAGCATTTT. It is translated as CASSRPYASSGLEPQHF.

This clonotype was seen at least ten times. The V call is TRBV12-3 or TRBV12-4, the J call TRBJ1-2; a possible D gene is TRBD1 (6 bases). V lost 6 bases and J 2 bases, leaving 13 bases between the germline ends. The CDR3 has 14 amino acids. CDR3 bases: TGTGCCAGCAGGAGTACAGGGTTGAACTATGGCTACACCTTC. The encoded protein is CASRSTGLNYGYTF.

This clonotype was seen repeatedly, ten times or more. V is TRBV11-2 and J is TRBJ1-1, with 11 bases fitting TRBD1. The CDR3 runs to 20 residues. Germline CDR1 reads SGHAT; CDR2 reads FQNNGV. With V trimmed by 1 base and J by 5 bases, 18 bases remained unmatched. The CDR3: CASSLGRPGTGGRVWTEAFF. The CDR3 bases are TGTGCCAGCAGCTTAGGCCGCCCTGGGACAGGGGGAAGGGTTTGGACTGAAGCTTTCTTT.

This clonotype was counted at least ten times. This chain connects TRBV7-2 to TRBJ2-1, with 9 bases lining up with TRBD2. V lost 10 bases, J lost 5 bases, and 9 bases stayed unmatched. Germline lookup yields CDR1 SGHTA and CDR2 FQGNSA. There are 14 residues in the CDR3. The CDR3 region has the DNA TGTGCCATAAAACGCGGGAGGGCCCACAATGAGCAGTTCTTC. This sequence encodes CAIKRGRAHNEQFF.

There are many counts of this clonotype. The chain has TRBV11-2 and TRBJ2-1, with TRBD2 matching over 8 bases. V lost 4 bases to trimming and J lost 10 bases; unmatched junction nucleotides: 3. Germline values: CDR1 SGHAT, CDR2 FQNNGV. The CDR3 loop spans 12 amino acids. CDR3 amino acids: CASSSGGEEQFF. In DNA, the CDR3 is TGTGCCAGCAGCTCCGGGGGGGAGGAGCAGTTCTTC.

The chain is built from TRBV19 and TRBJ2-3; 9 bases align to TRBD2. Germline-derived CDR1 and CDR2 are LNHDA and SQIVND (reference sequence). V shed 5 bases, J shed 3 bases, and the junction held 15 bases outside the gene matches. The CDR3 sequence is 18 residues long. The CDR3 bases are TGTGCCAGTAGTCCGACACGGGGGCTAGCGGGAAGTACAGATACGCAGTATTTT. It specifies CASSPTRGLAGSTDTQYF.